The present entry profiles one T cell receptor (beta chain) with its context. Its antigen is not known. The treatment: 10-day PBMC culture with coronavirus spike peptide pools or control peptides (ViraFEST assay). These CD4+ T cells came from an unexposed donor, sampled before the COVID-19 pandemic (2011-2018). This entry is derived from a study of vaccination and CD4 T cells after COVID-19. The Oncomine TCR Beta short-read assay sequenced DNA from cultured CD4+ T cells. TCRdb re-called the PCR reads with MiXCR, one entry per CDR3 protein. The table records fewer than 8,500 distinct CDR3 sequences, 30% to 40% of them present only once. This CDR3 has 16 residues. The J segment lost 5 bases and the V segment lost 6 bases, leaving 8 bases of the junction unmatched.

The chain couples TRBV12-3 or TRBV12-4 to TRBJ2-2; 11 positions match TRBD2. The source material was CD4+ T cells from blood, cultured in vitro. The receptor comes from a human donor in good health. The CDR3 bases are TGTGCCAGCAGCCGGAGACTAGCGGGAACAACCGGGGAGCTGTTTTTT. Encoded protein: CASSRRLAGTTGELFF.